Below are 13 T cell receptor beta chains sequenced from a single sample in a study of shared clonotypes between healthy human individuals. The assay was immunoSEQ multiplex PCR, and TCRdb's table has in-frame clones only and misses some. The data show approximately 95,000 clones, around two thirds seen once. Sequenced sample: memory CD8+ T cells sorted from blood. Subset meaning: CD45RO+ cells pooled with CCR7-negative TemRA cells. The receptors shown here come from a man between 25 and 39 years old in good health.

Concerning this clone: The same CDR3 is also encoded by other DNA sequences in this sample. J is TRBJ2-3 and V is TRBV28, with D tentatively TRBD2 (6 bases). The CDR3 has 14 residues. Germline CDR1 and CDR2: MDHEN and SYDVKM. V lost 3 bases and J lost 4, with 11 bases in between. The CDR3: CASSFSGRSDTQYF. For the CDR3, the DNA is TGTGCCAGCAGTTTTTCGGGGAGGTCAGATACGCAGTATTTT.

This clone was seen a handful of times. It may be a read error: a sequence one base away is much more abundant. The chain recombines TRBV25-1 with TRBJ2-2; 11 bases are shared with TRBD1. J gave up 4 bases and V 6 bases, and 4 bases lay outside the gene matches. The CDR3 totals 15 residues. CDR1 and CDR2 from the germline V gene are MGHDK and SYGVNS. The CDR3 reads CASSPGTGGTGELFF. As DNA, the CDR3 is TGTGCCAGCAGCCCCGGGACAGGGGGCACCGGGGAGCTGTTTTTT.

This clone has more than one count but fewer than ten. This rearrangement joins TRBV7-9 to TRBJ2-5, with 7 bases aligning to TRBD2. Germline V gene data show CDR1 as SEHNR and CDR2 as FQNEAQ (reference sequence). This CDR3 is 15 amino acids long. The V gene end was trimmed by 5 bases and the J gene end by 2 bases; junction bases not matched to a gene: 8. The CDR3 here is CASSRGSWGQETQYF. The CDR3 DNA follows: TGTGCCAGCAGCCGCGGGAGCTGGGGGCAAGAGACCCAGTACTTC.

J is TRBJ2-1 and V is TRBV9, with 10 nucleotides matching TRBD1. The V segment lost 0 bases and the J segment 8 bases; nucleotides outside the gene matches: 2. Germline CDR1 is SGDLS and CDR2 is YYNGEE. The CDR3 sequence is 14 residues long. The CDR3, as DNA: TGTGCCAGCAGCGTAGGGGGACAGGGGTATGAGCAGTTCTTC. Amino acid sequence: CASSVGGQGYEQFF.

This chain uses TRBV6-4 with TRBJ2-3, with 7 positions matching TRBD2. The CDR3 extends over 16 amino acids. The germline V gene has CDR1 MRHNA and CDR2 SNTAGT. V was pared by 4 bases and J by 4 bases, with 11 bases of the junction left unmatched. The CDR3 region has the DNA TGTGCCAGCAGTGTCCGGGCGGGAGAGGGCGCAGATACGCAGTATTTT. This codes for CASSVRAGEGADTQYF.

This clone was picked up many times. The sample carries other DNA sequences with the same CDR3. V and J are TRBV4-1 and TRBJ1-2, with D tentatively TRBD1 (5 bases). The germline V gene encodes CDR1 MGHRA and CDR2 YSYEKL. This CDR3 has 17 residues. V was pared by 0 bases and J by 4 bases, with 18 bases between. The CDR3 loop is CASSQEPQPGGGYGYTF. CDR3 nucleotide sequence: TGCGCCAGCAGCCAAGAGCCCCAGCCCGGGGGTGGCTATGGCTACACCTTC.

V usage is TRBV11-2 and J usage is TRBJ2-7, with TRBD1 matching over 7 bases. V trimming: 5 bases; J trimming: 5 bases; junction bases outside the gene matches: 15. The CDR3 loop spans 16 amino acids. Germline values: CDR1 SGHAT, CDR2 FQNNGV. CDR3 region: CASSRRPGQWWDEQYF. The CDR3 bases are TGTGCCAGCAGCCGAAGACCGGGACAGTGGTGGGACGAGCAGTACTTC.

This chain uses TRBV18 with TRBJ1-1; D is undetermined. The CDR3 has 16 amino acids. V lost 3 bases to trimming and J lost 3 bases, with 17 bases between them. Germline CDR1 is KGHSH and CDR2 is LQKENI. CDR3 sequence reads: CASSPGQKGRHTEAFF. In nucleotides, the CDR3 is TGTGCCAGCTCACCGGGTCAAAAAGGGCGGCACACTGAAGCTTTCTTT.

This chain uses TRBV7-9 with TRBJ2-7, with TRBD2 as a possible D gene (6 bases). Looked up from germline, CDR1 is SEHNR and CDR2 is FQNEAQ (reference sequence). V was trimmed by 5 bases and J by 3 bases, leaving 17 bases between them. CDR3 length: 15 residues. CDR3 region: CASSLGTPSLYEQYF. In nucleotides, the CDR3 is TGTGCCAGCAGCCTTGGGACTCCATCCCTCTACGAGCAGTACTTC.

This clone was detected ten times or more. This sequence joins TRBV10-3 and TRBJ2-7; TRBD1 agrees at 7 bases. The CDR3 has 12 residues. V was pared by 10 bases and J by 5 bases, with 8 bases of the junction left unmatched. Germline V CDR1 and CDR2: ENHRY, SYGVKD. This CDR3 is CATEDRFDEQYF. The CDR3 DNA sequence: TGTGCCACCGAGGACAGGTTTGACGAGCAGTACTTC.

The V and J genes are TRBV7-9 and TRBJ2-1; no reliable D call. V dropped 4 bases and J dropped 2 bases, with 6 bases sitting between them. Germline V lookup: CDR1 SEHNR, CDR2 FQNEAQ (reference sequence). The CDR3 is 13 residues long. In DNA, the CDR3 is TGTGCCAGCAGCTCCCTAGCCTACAATGAGCAGTTCTTC. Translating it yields CASSSLAYNEQFF.

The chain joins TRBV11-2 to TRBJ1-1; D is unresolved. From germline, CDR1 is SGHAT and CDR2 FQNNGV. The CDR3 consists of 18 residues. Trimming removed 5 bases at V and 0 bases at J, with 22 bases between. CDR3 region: CASSLTRGPGHMNTEAFF. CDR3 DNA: TGTGCCAGCAGCCTGACCCGGGGTCCGGGTCACATGAACACTGAAGCTTTCTTT.

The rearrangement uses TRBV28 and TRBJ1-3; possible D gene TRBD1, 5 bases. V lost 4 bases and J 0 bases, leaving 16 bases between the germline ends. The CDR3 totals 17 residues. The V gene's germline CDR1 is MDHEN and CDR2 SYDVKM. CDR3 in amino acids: CASSSLLFDSSGNTIYF. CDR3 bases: TGTGCCAGCAGTTCCCTGCTGTTCGACAGCTCTGGAAACACCATATATTTT.